Below, 9 T cell receptor beta chains from the same sample are listed, as sequenced in a study of OX40 agonist ivuxolimab in advanced cancers. This table comes from immunoSEQ multiplex PCR, and its TCRdb copy is limited to in-frame clones, with some not included. The repertoire consists of more than 85,000 clones, with roughly 88% occurring once and the leading ten covering around 1.5%. This specimen was CD4+ or CD8+ T cells sorted from blood, taken in a trial of the OX40 agonist ivuxolimab. The receptors shown here come from an adult with an advanced solid tumor such as melanoma, head and neck, liver or kidney cancer.

The chain uses TRBV18 and TRBJ2-3, with a possible D match to TRBD1 (5 bases). CDR1 and CDR2 from the germline V gene are KGHSH and LQKENI. CDR3 length equals 13 residues. V gave up 5 bases and J gave up 4 bases, with 10 bases separating them. CDR3 in amino acids: CASSSQGADTQYF. In DNA form, the CDR3 reads TGTGCCAGCTCATCGCAGGGCGCAGATACGCAGTATTTT.

The chain couples TRBV19 to TRBJ1-1, with D maybe TRBD1 (5 bases). Germline assignment: CDR1 LNHDA and CDR2 SQIVND (reference sequence). The CDR3 covers 15 residues. V was pared by 6 bases and J by 0 bases, with 14 bases between. This CDR3 is CASRQVASMNTEAFF. The CDR3 coding sequence is TGTGCCAGTAGACAGGTGGCCTCGATGAACACTGAAGCTTTCTTT.

The V and J genes are TRBV11-3 and TRBJ2-3; no firm D call. Trimming took 2 bases from V and 5 from J, leaving 11 bases between them. CDR1 is SGHNT, CDR2 YENEEA, per germline. This CDR3 has 14 residues. CDR3 nucleotides: TGTGCCAGCAGCTTAACGTGGGCCGGAGATACGCAGTATTTT. It encodes CASSLTWAGDTQYF. The complete variable domain, with remaining parts taken from reference TRBV11-3 and TRBJ2-3, reads EAGVVQSPRYKIIEKKQPVAFWCNPISGHNTLYWYLQNLGQGPELLIRYENEEAVDDSQLPKDRFSAERLKGVDSTLKIQPAELGDSAVYLCASSLTWAGDTQYFGPGTRLTVL.

The chain links TRBV6-1 to TRBJ1-5; D gene ambiguous. This CDR3 has 14 amino acids. Between the trimmed V and J ends, which lost 7 bases and 6 bases, there was a span of 16 bases. Germline lookup yields CDR1 MNHNS and CDR2 SASEGT. The CDR3 loop is CASIVESYSQPQHF. In DNA, the CDR3 is TGTGCCAGCATCGTCGAATCGTACTCTCAGCCCCAGCATTTT.

This clone was detected only once. V and J are TRBV4-2 and TRBJ2-5; 8 bases are shared with TRBD2. The CDR3 has 17 amino acids. V was clipped by 1 base and J by 4 bases; unmatched bases: 11. CDR1 and CDR2 (germline): LGHNA, YNFKEQ. CDR3 in DNA: TGTGCCAGCAGCCAAGGGGGGACTAGGGGGTCGTCAGAGACCCAGTACTTC. Amino acids: CASSQGGTRGSSETQYF.

J is TRBJ2-1 and V is TRBV10-3; TRBD2 is a possible D gene (5 bases). There are 14 residues in the CDR3. Germline CDR1 ENHRY, CDR2 SYGVKD. Trimming took 1 base from V and 5 from J, leaving 9 bases between them. The CDR3 bases are TGTGCCATCAGTGAGTGGACTGGAAACAATGAGCAGTTCTTC. As protein: CAISEWTGNNEQFF.

The rearrangement links TRBV29-1 to TRBJ2-1, with D maybe TRBD2 (7 bases). Germline loops: CDR1 SQVTM, CDR2 ANQGSEA. The germline V and J ends were trimmed by 6 bases and 6 bases, with 18 bases remaining between them. The CDR3 is 14 amino acids. CDR3 sequence (DNA): TGCAGCGTGGCCCACGGGGGGCGGGGCAATGAGCAGTTCTTC. Translated, it gives CSVAHGGRGNEQFF.

The chain joins TRBV11-3 to TRBJ1-2; 7 positions agree with TRBD1. The V gene end was trimmed by 4 bases and the J gene end by 3 bases; junction bases not matched to a gene: 17. Per the germline V gene, CDR1 is SGHNT and CDR2 is YENEEA. This CDR3 has 18 amino acids. CDR3 amino acids: CASSSTEYMTGLDYGYTF. CDR3 sequence (DNA): TGTGCCAGCAGCTCGACCGAATATATGACAGGGTTAGACTATGGCTACACCTTC.

V and J are TRBV7-2 and TRBJ2-3; 7 bases map to TRBD2. This CDR3 contains 14 residues. V gave up 5 bases and J gave up 2 bases; unmatched junction bases: 4. From germline, CDR1 is SGHTA and CDR2 FQGNSA. The CDR3 DNA reads as TGTGCCAGCAGCCGGACTAGAATCACAGATACGCAGTATTTT. The encoded protein is CASSRTRITDTQYF.